The 9 T cell receptor beta chains below come from one sample, sequenced in a study of cytomegalovirus exposure and HLA in healthy donors. The PCR employed 60 Vbeta primers together with 13 Jbeta primers. Profiling relied on immunoSEQ multiplex PCR, and the TCRdb table lists in-frame clones only, not all of them. Here the sample spans about 140,000 clones, more than 60% being singletons. Sequenced input: PBMCs. Receptor source: a woman aged 45 to 65 in good health and CMV-seropositive.

Only a few counts were recorded for this clone. The chain links TRBV4-3 to TRBJ1-6; no clear D gene. V was clipped by 0 bases and J by 7 bases, with 7 bases between them. This CDR3 is 14 amino acids long. CDR1 and CDR2 from the germline V gene are LGHNA and YSLEER. The CDR3 DNA follows: TGCGCCAGCAGCCAAGAAGTCAGGAATTCACCCCTCCACTTT. Translation: CASSQEVRNSPLHF.

The V gene is TRBV19, the J gene TRBJ1-1, with 9 bases aligning to TRBD1. CDR3 length: 14 amino acids. Germline CDR1 LNHDA, CDR2 SQIVND (reference sequence). V trimming: 6 bases; J trimming: 5 bases; junction bases outside the gene matches: 7. The DNA for the CDR3 is TGTGCCAGTAGCCGGGGACAGGGTAGAACTGAAGCTTTCTTT. This encodes CASSRGQGRTEAFF.

The V gene is TRBV15, the J gene TRBJ2-5; possible D gene TRBD2, 6 bases. V gave up 0 bases and J gave up 0 bases, with 8 bases separating them. The CDR3 sequence is 15 residues long. Per germline, CDR1 LNHNV and CDR2 YYDKDF (reference sequence). CDR3 nucleotide sequence: TGTGCCACCAGCAGAGATGCGGGACACCAAGAGACCCAGTACTTC. It is translated as CATSRDAGHQETQYF.

The chain carries TRBV7-3 and TRBJ2-7; maybe TRBD1 (6 bases). With 6 bases removed from V and 0 bases from J, the gap between germline ends came to 15 bases. Germline loops: CDR1 SGHTA, CDR2 FQGTGA. The length of the CDR3 is 15 residues. For the CDR3, the DNA is TGTGCCAGCAGTATAGGTGGGGGCACCTCCTACGAGCAGTACTTC. This codes for CASSIGGGTSYEQYF.

This chain joins TRBV14 and TRBJ2-3; 9 bases line up with TRBD2. The CDR3 length is 17 residues. V lost 1 base to trimming and J lost 0 bases; unmatched junction nucleotides: 5. Germline lookup yields CDR1 SGHDN and CDR2 FVKESK. This CDR3 reads CASSQASGGFSTDTQYF. In DNA form, the CDR3 reads TGTGCCAGCAGCCAAGCCAGCGGGGGGTTTAGCACAGATACGCAGTATTTT.

The chain couples TRBV7-8 to TRBJ2-3; D might be TRBD2 (5 bases). Looked up from germline, CDR1 is SGHVS and CDR2 is FQNEAQ. This CDR3 is built from 14 residues. Trimming shortened V by 5 bases and J by 3 bases, and 12 bases separated the two germline ends. The CDR3 reads CASSPKTGTDTQYF. The CDR3 nucleotides are TGTGCCAGCAGCCCCAAGACGGGGACAGATACGCAGTATTTT.

This clone has just a few counts. The CDR3: CASSLTGSTEETQYF. The CDR3, as DNA: TGTGCCAGCTCACTTACAGGGTCAACCGAGGAGACCCAGTACTTC. The chain employs TRBV18 and TRBJ2-5; D may be TRBD1 (6 bases). V gave up 4 bases and J gave up 5 bases, with 17 bases separating them. This CDR3 region has 15 residues. Germline V gene sequence: CDR1 KGHSH, CDR2 LQKENI.

The chain carries TRBV28 and TRBJ1-1, with 7 bases identical to TRBD1. Germline V gene sequence: CDR1 MDHEN, CDR2 SYDVKM. The length of the CDR3 is 13 residues. Trimming at V came to 8 bases and at J to 6 bases, leaving 9 bases not matched to a gene. DNA for the CDR3: TGTGCCAGCCCTGCCGCCCAGGGGGCTGAAGCTTTCTTT. Translation gives CASPAAQGAEAFF.

The genes are TRBV7-2 and TRBJ1-5; the D gene is possibly TRBD1 (5 bases). Germline CDR1 reads SGHTA; CDR2 reads FQGNSA. Trimming left V 1 base short and J 6 bases short, with 10 bases between. The CDR3 is made up of 14 amino acids. DNA of the CDR3: TGTGCCAGCAGCTTAGTTTCGGGGGGTCAGCCCCAGCATTTT. Translating gives CASSLVSGGQPQHF. The full variable domain, rest sourced from reference TRBV7-2 and TRBJ1-5, is GAGVSQSPSNKVTEKGKDVELRCDPISGHTALYWYRQSLGQGLEFLIYFQGNSAPDKSGLPSDRFSAERTGGSVSTLTIQRTQQEDSAVYLCASSLVSGGQPQHFGDGTRLSIL.